Listed here are 15 T cell receptor beta chains from one sample, sequenced in a study of sequential checkpoint blockade in melanoma. The method was immunoSEQ multiplex PCR; TCRdb's version includes in-frame clones alone and lacks a portion of them. The sample has about 21,000 clones, roughly 80% seen once. Treatment of the sample: randomized to nivolumab then ipilimumab (arm A) or the reverse (arm B). Source: CD8+ T cells sorted from blood (inferred from file names), taken from a patient given nivolumab and ipilimumab in sequence. Receptor source: a human donor with melanoma.

The rearrangement joins TRBV13 to TRBJ1-1; a possible D gene is TRBD1 (5 bases). Between the trimmed V and J ends, which lost 4 bases and 0 bases, there was a span of 12 bases. The CDR3 is 15 residues long. Germline CDR1 reads PRHDT; CDR2 reads FYEKMQ (reference sequence). The CDR3 spells CASSSTRQMNTEAFF. Here the CDR3 DNA reads TGTGCCAGCAGCTCCACCCGACAGATGAACACTGAAGCTTTCTTT.

This clone was observed a few times. The V and J genes are TRBV5-1 and TRBJ2-7, with D tentatively TRBD2 (5 bases). CDR3 length: 15 residues. The germline V gene encodes CDR1 SGHRS and CDR2 YFSETQ. Trimming stripped 3 bases from V and 2 bases from J, with 15 bases between. The CDR3 loop is CASSSSGLPTYEQYF. In nucleotides, the CDR3 is TGCGCCAGCAGCTCAAGTGGACTTCCTACCTACGAGCAGTACTTC.

Of note for this clone: The same CDR3 also results from other DNA sequences found in this sample. The V and J genes are TRBV5-4 and TRBJ2-7; 7 nucleotides match TRBD1. The germline V gene has CDR1 SGHNT and CDR2 YYREEE (reference sequence). V gave up 5 bases and J gave up 0 bases; unmatched junction bases: 2. The CDR3 contains 13 residues. CDR3 protein: CASRRDSSYEQYF. The CDR3 nucleotides are TGTGCCAGCAGACGGGACAGCTCCTACGAGCAGTACTTC.

J is TRBJ2-5 and V is TRBV13, with 12 bases that match TRBD2. Germline V gives CDR1 PRHDT, CDR2 FYEKMQ (reference sequence). J was trimmed by 8 bases and V by 3 bases; bases with no gene match: 10. The CDR3 covers 16 residues. CDR3 nucleotides: TGTGCCAGCAGCTTCCTGCTAGCGGGGGGGCGTAAAACCCAGTACTTC. It yields the protein CASSFLLAGGRKTQYF.

This clone was recorded a few times. The chain is built from TRBV10-3 and TRBJ2-1, with D possibly TRBD1 on 6 matching bases. The CDR3 consists of 12 residues. Germline CDR1 reads ENHRY; CDR2 reads SYGVKD. The ends were cut back, 8 bases at V and 6 bases at J, with 11 bases in the middle. CDR3 in DNA: TGTGCCATCCAAGAAGGGGGCAATGAGCAGTTCTTC. Translating it yields CAIQEGGNEQFF.

CDR3 sequence: CAWRPVRDRGLYELFF. The CDR3 region has the DNA TGTGCCTGGAGACCTGTGCGGGACAGGGGGTTATACGAGCTGTTTTTT. The V and J genes are TRBV30 and TRBJ2-2, with 11 bases that match TRBD1. After removal of 3 bases from V and 11 bases from J, the junction contained 14 bases not matched to a gene. Per the germline V gene, CDR1 is GTSNPN and CDR2 is SVGIG (reference sequence). The CDR3 covers 16 residues. The whole variable domain, filled in from reference TRBV30 and TRBJ2-2, reads SQTIHQWPATLVQPVGSPLSLECTVEGTSNPNLYWYRQAAGRGLQLLFYSVGIGQISSEVPQNLSASRPQDRQFILSSKKLLLSDSGFYLCAWRPVRDRGLYELFFGEGSRLTVL.

The chain uses TRBV5-6 and TRBJ2-2; 7 bases line up with TRBD1. With V trimmed by 3 bases and J by 6 bases, 2 bases remained unmatched. In germline, CDR1 is SGHDT, CDR2 YYEEEE. CDR3 length: 13 amino acids. As DNA, the CDR3 is TGTGCCAGCAGCTATACAGGGGCCGGGGAGCTGTTTTTT. Encoded protein: CASSYTGAGELFF.

The rearrangement joins TRBV9 to TRBJ2-7, with D perhaps TRBD2 (7 bases). CDR3 length: 16 amino acids. The V end was cut by 0 bases, the J end by 0 bases, with 13 bases between. The V gene's germline CDR1 is SGDLS and CDR2 YYNGEE. The CDR3 is CASSVAGGPSSYEQYF. DNA for the CDR3: TGTGCCAGCAGCGTAGCGGGGGGCCCCTCCTCCTACGAGCAGTACTTC.

The V and J genes are TRBV28 and TRBJ1-4; TRBD1 matches 7 bases. CDR3 length: 14 residues. J lost 11 bases, V lost 5 bases, and 11 bases had no gene match. The germline CDR1 and CDR2 sequences are MDHEN and SYDVKM. The CDR3 DNA follows: TGTGCCAGCAGTACGCCCAGGACAGGTCGCAAACTGTTTTTT. It is translated as CASSTPRTGRKLFF.

The chain joins TRBV12-5 to TRBJ2-7; tentative D call: TRBD1 (6 bases). CDR1 is LGHNT, CDR2 FRNRAP, per germline. The CDR3 spans 12 residues. The germline V and J ends were trimmed by 8 bases and 3 bases, with 11 bases remaining between them. For the CDR3, the DNA is TGTGCTAGTAGTCCGGGACACTACGAGCAGTACTTC. It encodes CASSPGHYEQYF.

The chain links TRBV28 to TRBJ2-3; D is ambiguous. Germline V gene sequence: CDR1 MDHEN, CDR2 SYDVKM. The CDR3 length is 16 residues. Trimming removed 2 bases at V and 2 bases at J, with 14 bases between. The DNA for the CDR3 is TGTGCCAGCAGTTTAGGGCCGCAACAGTACACAGATACGCAGTATTTT. Translating gives CASSLGPQQYTDTQYF.

This chain connects TRBV4-1 to TRBJ2-1; TRBD1 agrees at 10 bases. This CDR3 has 15 residues. Looked up from germline, CDR1 is MGHRA and CDR2 is YSYEKL. V dropped 4 bases and J dropped 5; count of bases not matched to a gene: 5. The CDR3 sequence is CASSLPGTGDNEQFF. DNA of the CDR3: TGCGCCAGCAGCCTCCCCGGGACAGGGGACAATGAGCAGTTCTTC.

The chain recombines TRBV19 with TRBJ2-5; 14 bases align to TRBD2. Trimming cost V 5 bases and J 2 bases; bases outside gene matches: 13. Germline V CDR1 and CDR2: LNHDA, SQIVND (reference sequence). The CDR3 covers 19 residues. The CDR3 reads CASSGFPGLAGVVQETQYF. CDR3 bases: TGTGCCAGTAGTGGATTTCCGGGACTAGCGGGAGTGGTGCAAGAGACCCAGTACTTC.

In nucleotides, the CDR3 is TGTGCCAGCACCCCCCAGGGCCGGAGGGGCCCTGGCGAGCAGTACTTC. Translated, it gives CASTPQGRRGPGEQYF. The J gene is TRBJ2-7, the V gene TRBV7-9; weak D call: TRBD2 (6 bases). The V gene's germline CDR1 is SEHNR and CDR2 FQNEAQ (reference sequence). Trimming left V 7 bases short and J 6 bases short, with 25 bases between. The CDR3 is 16 amino acids.

This rearrangement joins TRBV10-2 to TRBJ1-2; D is ambiguous. This CDR3 is built from 14 residues. Germline V lookup: CDR1 WSHSY, CDR2 SAAADI. With 0 bases removed from V and 4 bases from J, the gap between germline ends came to 9 bases. The CDR3 coding sequence is TGCGCCAGCAGTGAGTCGGGCGGGATCTATGGCTACACCTTC. Translation: CASSESGGIYGYTF.